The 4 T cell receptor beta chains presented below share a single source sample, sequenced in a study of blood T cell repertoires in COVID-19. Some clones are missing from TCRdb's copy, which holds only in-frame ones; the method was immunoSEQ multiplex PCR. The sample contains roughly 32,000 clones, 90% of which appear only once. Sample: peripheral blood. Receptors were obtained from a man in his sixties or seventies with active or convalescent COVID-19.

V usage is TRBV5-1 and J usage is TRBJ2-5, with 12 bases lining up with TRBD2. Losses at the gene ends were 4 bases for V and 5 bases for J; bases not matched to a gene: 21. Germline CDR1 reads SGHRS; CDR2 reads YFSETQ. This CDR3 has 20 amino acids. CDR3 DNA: TGCGCCAGCAGCCTAGTCGGACTAGCGGGGCGGCCCGATGTCAGGGAGACCCAGTACTTC. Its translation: CASSLVGLAGRPDVRETQYF.

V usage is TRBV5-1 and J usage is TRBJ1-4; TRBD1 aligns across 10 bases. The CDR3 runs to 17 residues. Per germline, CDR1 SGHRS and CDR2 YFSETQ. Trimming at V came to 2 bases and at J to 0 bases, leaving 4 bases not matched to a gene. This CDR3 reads CASSFGQGGSTNEKLFF. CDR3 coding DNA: TGCGCCAGCAGCTTCGGACAGGGGGGGTCAACTAATGAAAAACTGTTTTTT.

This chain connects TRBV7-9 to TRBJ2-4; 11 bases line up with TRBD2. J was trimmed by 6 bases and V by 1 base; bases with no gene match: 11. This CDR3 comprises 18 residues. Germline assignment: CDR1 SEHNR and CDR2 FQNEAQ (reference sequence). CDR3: CASSLVAGGLMPGNIQYF. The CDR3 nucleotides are TGTGCCAGCAGCTTAGTAGCGGGGGGGCTTATGCCCGGAAACATTCAGTACTTC.

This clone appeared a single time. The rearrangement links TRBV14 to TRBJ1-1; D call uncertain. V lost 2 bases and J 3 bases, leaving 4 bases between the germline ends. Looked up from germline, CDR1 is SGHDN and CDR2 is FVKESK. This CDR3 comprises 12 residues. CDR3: CASSQSYTEAFF. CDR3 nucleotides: TGTGCCAGCAGCCAATCGTACACTGAAGCTTTCTTT.